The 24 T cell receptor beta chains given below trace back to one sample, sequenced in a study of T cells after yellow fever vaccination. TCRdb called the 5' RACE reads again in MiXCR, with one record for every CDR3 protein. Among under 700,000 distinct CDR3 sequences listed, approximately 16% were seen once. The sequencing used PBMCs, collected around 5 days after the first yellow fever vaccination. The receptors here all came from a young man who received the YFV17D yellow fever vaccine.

CDR3 nucleotide sequence: TGTGCCAGCAGCTTGGCGAGGGCTACCTACGAGCAGTACGTC. Protein sequence: CASSLARATYEQYV. The chain recombines TRBV5-5 with TRBJ2-7; perhaps TRBD2 as D (5 bases). The CDR3 runs to 14 residues. V gave up 0 bases and J gave up 2 bases, with 9 bases separating them. Germline lookup yields CDR1 SGHKS and CDR2 YYEKEE (reference sequence).

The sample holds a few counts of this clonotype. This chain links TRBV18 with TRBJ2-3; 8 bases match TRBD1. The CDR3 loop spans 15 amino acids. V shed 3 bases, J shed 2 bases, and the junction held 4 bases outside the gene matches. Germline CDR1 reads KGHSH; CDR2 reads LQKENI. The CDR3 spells CASSPRGPATDTQYF. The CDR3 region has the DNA TGTGCCAGCTCACCCAGGGGGCCAGCCACAGATACGCAGTATTTT.

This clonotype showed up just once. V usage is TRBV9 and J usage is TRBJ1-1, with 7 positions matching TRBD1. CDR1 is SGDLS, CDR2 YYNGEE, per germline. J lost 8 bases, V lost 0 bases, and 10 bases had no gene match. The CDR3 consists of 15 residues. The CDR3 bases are TGTGCCAGCAGCGTAGATCTAACAGGGGTCCGCGAAGCTTTCTTT. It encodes CASSVDLTGVREAFF.

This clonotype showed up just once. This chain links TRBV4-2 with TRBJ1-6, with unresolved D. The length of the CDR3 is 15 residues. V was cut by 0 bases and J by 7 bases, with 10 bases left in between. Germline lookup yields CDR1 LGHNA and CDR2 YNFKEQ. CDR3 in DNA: TGTGCCAGCAGCCAAGATAGCCTGGGGAATTCACCCCTCCACTTT. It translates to CASSQDSLGNSPLHF.

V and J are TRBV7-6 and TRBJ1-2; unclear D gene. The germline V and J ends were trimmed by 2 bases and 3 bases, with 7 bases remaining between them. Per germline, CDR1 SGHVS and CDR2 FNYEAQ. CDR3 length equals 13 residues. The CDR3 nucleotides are TGTGCCAGCAGCTTACAGGAGGACTATGGCTACACCTTC. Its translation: CASSLQEDYGYTF. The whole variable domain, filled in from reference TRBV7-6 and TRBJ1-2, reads GAGVSQSPRYKVTKRGQDVALRCDPISGHVSLYWYRQALGQGPEFLTYFNYEAQQDKSGLPNDRFSAERPEGSISTLTIQRTEQRDSAMYRCASSLQEDYGYTFGSGTRLTVV.

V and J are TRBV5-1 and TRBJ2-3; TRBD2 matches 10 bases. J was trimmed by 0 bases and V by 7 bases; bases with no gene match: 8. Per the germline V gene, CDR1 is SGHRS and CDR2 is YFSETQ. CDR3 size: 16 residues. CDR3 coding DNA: TGCGCCAGCGGGCGCGGTAGCGGGGGGAGCACAGATACGCAGTATTTT. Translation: CASGRGSGGSTDTQYF.

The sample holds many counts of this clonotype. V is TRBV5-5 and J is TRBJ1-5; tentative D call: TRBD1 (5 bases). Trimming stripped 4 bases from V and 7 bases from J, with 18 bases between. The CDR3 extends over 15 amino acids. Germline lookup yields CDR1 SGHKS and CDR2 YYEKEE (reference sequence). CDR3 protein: CASSRNTGDGQPQHF. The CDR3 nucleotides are TGTGCCAGCAGCCGAAATACAGGAGACGGGCAGCCCCAGCATTTT.

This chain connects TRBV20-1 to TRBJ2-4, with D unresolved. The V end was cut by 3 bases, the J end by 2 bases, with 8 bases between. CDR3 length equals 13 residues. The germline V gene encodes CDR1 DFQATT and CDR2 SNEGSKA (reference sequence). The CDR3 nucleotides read TGCAGTGCTAGGCAGGAGACCAAAAACATTCAGTACTTC. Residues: CSARQETKNIQYF.

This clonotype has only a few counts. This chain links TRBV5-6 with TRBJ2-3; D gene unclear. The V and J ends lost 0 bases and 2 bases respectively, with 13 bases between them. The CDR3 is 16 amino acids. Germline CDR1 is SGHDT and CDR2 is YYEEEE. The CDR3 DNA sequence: TGTGCCAGCAGCTTGGGTCTCGTCGTGGCCACAGATACGCAGTATTTT. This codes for CASSLGLVVATDTQYF. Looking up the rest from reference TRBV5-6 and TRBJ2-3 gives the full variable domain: DAGVTQSPTHLIKTRGQQVTLRCSPKSGHDTVSWYQQALGQGPQFIFQYYEEEERQRGNFPDRFSGHQFPNYSSELNVNALLLGDSALYLCASSLGLVVATDTQYFGPGTRLTVL.

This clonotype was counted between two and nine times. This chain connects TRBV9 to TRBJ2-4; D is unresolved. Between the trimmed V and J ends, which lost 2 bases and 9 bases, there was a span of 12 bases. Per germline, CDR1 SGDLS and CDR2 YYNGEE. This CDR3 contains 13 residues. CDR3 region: CASSVIGSGIQYF. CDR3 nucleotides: TGTGCCAGCAGCGTTATAGGTTCAGGCATTCAGTACTTC.

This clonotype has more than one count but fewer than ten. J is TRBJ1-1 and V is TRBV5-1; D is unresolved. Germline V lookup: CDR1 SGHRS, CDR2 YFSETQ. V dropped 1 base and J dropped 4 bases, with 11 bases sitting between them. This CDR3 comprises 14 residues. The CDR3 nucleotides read TGCGCCAGCAGCTTGTTAGAGGGCGGCACTGAAGCTTTCTTT. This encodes CASSLLEGGTEAFF.

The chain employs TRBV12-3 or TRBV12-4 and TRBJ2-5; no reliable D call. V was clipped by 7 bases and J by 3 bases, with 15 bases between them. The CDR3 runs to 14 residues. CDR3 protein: CASTEQLAEETQYF. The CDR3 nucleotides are TGTGCCAGCACCGAACAACTGGCGGAAGAGACCCAGTACTTC.

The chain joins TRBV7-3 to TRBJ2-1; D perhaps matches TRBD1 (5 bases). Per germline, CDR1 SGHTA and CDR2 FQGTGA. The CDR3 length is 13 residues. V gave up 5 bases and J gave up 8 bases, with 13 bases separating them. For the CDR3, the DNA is TGTGCCAGCAGCCCAGGGAATAGGGATGAGCAGTTCTTC. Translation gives CASSPGNRDEQFF.

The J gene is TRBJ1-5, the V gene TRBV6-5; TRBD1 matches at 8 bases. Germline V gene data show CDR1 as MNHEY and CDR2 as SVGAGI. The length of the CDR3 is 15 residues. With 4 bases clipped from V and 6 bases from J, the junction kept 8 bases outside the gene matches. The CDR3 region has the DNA TGTGCCAGCAGTTCAGGGGGCAGTGGCATTCAGCCCCAGCATTTT. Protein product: CASSSGGSGIQPQHF.

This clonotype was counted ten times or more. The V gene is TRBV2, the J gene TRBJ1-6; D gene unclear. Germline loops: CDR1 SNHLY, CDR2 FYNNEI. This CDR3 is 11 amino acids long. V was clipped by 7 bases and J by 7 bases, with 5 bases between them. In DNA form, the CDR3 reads TGTGCCAGCATAGGGAATTCACCCCTCCACTTT. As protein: CASIGNSPLHF.

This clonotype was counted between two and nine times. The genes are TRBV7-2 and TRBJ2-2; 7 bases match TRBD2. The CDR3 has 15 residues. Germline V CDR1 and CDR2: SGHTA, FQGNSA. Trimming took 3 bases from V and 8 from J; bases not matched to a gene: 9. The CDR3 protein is CASSLGMTSLGELFF. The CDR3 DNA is TGTGCCAGCAGCTTGGGCATGACTAGCCTGGGGGAGCTGTTTTTT. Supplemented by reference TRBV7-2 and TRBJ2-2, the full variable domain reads GAGVSQSPSNKVTEKGKDVELRCDPISGHTALYWYRQSLGQGLEFLIYFQGNSAPDKSGLPSDRFSAERTGGSVSTLTIQRTQQEDSAVYLCASSLGMTSLGELFFGEGSRLTVL.

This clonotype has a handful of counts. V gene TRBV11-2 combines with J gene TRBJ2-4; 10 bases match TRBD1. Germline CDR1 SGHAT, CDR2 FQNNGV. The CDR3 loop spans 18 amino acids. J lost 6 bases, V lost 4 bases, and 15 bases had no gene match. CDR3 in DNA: TGTGCCAGCAGCTACCACCTCGGGACAGGGGAAGGGGGAAACATTCAGTACTTC. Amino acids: CASSYHLGTGEGGNIQYF.

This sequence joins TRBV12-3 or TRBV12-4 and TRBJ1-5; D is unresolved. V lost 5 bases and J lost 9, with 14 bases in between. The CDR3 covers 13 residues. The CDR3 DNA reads TGTGCCAGCAGTCCGGTGGTCGCTCCGCCCCAGCATTTT. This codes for CASSPVVAPPQHF.

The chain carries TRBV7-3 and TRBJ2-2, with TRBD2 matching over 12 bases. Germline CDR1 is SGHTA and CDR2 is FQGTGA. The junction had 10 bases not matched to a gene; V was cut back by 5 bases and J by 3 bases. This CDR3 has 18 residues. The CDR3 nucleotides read TGTGCCAGCAGCCTGGGACTAGCGGGTGTTCTGGACACCGGGGAGCTGTTTTTT. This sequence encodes CASSLGLAGVLDTGELFF.

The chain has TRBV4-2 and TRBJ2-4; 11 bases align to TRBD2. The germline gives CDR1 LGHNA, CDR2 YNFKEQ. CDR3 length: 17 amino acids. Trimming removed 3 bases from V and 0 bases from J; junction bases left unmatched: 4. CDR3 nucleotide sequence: TGTGCCAGCAGCCACGGGGGACTAGCGGTAGCCAAAAACATTCAGTACTTC. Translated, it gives CASSHGGLAVAKNIQYF.

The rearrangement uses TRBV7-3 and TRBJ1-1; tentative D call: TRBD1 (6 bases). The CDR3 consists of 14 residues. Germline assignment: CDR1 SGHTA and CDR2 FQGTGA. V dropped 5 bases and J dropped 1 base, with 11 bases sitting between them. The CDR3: CASSTTQGNTEAFF. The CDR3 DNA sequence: TGTGCCAGCAGCACCACACAGGGGAACACTGAAGCTTTCTTT.

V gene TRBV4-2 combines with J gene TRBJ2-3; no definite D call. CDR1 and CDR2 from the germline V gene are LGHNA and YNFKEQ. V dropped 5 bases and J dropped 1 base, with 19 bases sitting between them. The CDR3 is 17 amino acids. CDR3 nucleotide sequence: TGTGCCAGCAGCGAAGGTGGGCAGAGCCGGGGCACAGATACGCAGTATTTT. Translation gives CASSEGGQSRGTDTQYF.

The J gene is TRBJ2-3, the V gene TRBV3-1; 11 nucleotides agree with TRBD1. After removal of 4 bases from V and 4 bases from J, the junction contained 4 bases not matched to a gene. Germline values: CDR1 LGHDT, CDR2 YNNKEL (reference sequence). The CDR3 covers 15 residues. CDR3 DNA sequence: TGTGCCAGCAGCCTACCGGGACAGGGGGCAGATACGCAGTATTTT. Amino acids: CASSLPGQGADTQYF.

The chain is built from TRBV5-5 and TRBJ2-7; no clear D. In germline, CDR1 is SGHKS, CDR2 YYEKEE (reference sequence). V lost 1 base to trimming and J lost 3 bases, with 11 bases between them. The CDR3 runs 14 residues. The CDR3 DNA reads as TGTGCCAGCAGCTTGAAGGCTGAATTCTACGAGCAGTACTTC. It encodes CASSLKAEFYEQYF.